Following are 15 T cell receptor beta chains from one sample sequenced in a study of OX40 agonist ivuxolimab in advanced cancers. Clones were read by immunoSEQ multiplex PCR, and TCRdb kept only the in-frame ones, dropping some. Counted here are tens of thousands of clones, about 82% occurring once; the ten biggest clones make up 6.5%. The material was CD4+ or CD8+ T cells sorted from blood, obtained in a trial of the OX40 agonist ivuxolimab. Receptor source: an adult with an advanced solid tumor such as melanoma, head and neck, liver or kidney cancer.

This chain uses TRBV27 with TRBJ2-7; D call uncertain. The CDR3 covers 15 residues. The V and J ends lost 2 bases and 6 bases respectively, with 17 bases between them. Germline-derived CDR1 and CDR2 are MNHEY and SMNVEV (reference sequence). CDR3: CASSLRRLSVSEQYF. In DNA, the CDR3 is TGTGCCAGCAGTTTAAGGCGACTCAGCGTCTCCGAGCAGTACTTC.

The gene calls are TRBV7-9 and TRBJ2-7; no firm D call. The germline V gene has CDR1 SEHNR and CDR2 FQNEAQ (reference sequence). The ends were cut back, 3 bases at V and 2 bases at J, with 2 bases in the middle. The CDR3 length is 11 residues. CDR3 DNA sequence: TGTGCCAGCAGCTTTACCTACGAGCAGTACTTC. Its protein is CASSFTYEQYF.

This chain links TRBV18 with TRBJ2-2; D gene ambiguous. The CDR3 covers 15 residues. Germline CDR1 and CDR2: KGHSH and LQKENI. Between the trimmed V and J ends, which lost 2 bases and 5 bases, there was a span of 12 bases. The chain's CDR3 is CASSPEQDGTGELFF. DNA for the CDR3: TGTGCCAGCTCACCAGAGCAAGACGGAACCGGGGAGCTGTTTTTT.

V and J are TRBV21-1 and TRBJ2-7. TRBV21-1 is described as a pseudogene. This CDR3 has 15 residues. For the CDR3, the DNA is TGTGCCAGCAGCAAAGAATTGGGGGAGCCCTACGAGCAGTACTTC. Translated: CASSKELGEPYEQYF.

Regarding this clone: Germline is not matched at one junction end, which may reflect a read error. The chain combines TRBV27 with TRBJ2-2; D possibly corresponds to TRBD1 (6 bases). The CDR3 covers 16 residues. The germline V gene encodes CDR1 MNHEY and CDR2 SMNVEV (reference sequence). This CDR3 is CASSLVGQQNTGEPFF. DNA for the CDR3: TGTGCCAGCAGCTTAGTGGGACAACAGAACACCGGGGAGCCGTTTTTT.

The chain employs TRBV30 and TRBJ1-1; D is undetermined. From germline, CDR1 is GTSNPN and CDR2 SVGIG (reference sequence). V lost 3 bases, J lost 2 bases, and 16 bases lay in between. The CDR3 sequence is 15 residues long. CDR3 loop: CAWSAPGLGNTEAFF. The CDR3 bases are TGTGCCTGGAGCGCCCCGGGTTTAGGCAACACTGAAGCTTTCTTT.

V and J are TRBV5-1 and TRBJ2-3; D gene uncertain. The ends were cut back, 0 bases at V and 4 bases at J, with 12 bases in the middle. Germline CDR1 is SGHRS and CDR2 is YFSETQ. The CDR3 spans 15 residues. Here the CDR3 DNA reads TGCGCCAGCAGCTTGGAGGTCCAGGCCGCAGATACGCAGTATTTT. It is translated as CASSLEVQAADTQYF. Variable domain in full (rest from reference TRBV5-1 and TRBJ2-3): KAGVTQTPRYLIKTRGQQVTLSCSPISGHRSVSWYQQTPGQGLQFLFEYFSETQRNKGNFPGRFSGRQFSNSRSEMNVSTLELGDSALYLCASSLEVQAADTQYFGPGTRLTVL.

V gene TRBV5-1 combines with J gene TRBJ1-5; no clear D gene. The CDR3 covers 14 residues. V lost 4 bases and J lost 2, with 10 bases in between. Germline assignment: CDR1 SGHRS and CDR2 YFSETQ. The CDR3 region has the DNA TGCGCCAGCAGCCCCGGACCCGGCAATCAGCCCCAGCATTTT. Encoded protein: CASSPGPGNQPQHF. Together with reference TRBV5-1 and TRBJ1-5, the CDR3 gives the full variable domain: KAGVTQTPRYLIKTRGQQVTLSCSPISGHRSVSWYQQTPGQGLQFLFEYFSETQRNKGNFPGRFSGRQFSNSRSEMNVSTLELGDSALYLCASSPGPGNQPQHFGDGTRLSIL.

This rearrangement joins TRBV11-2 to TRBJ1-4, with a possible D match to TRBD1 (5 bases). This CDR3 comprises 16 residues. V lost 2 bases to trimming and J lost 7 bases, with 17 bases between them. The V gene's germline CDR1 is SGHAT and CDR2 FQNNGV. CDR3: CASSLKRDHWGEKLFF. CDR3 bases: TGTGCCAGCAGCTTAAAACGGGACCACTGGGGTGAAAAACTGTTTTTT.

The rearrangement links TRBV9 to TRBJ1-2; D perhaps matches TRBD1 (5 bases). This CDR3 has 16 residues. Trimming removed 0 bases from V and 7 bases from J, with 19 bases in between. The germline V gene encodes CDR1 SGDLS and CDR2 YYNGEE. CDR3 loop: CASSVEIVAGKGGYTF. CDR3 coding DNA: TGTGCCAGCAGCGTAGAAATAGTGGCAGGGAAGGGTGGCTACACCTTC.

With regard to this clone: Other nucleotide sequences in the sample specify the same CDR3. This chain connects TRBV11-2 to TRBJ2-7; D not resolved. Germline loops: CDR1 SGHAT, CDR2 FQNNGV. The V end was cut by 4 bases, the J end by 4 bases, with 2 bases between. The CDR3 totals 10 residues. CDR3 amino acids: CASSSYEQYF. The CDR3, as DNA: TGTGCCAGCAGCTCTTACGAGCAGTACTTC. Complete variable domain (other parts from reference TRBV11-2 and TRBJ2-7): EAGVAQSPRYKIIEKRQSVAFWCNPISGHATLYWYQQILGQGPKLLIQFQNNGVVDDSQLPKDRFSAERLKGVDSTLKIQPAKLEDSAVYLCASSSYEQYFGPGTRLTVT.

This clone was detected once. The V and J genes are TRBV9 and TRBJ2-1; 8 bases agree with TRBD2. The V gene's germline CDR1 is SGDLS and CDR2 YYNGEE. V lost 4 bases and J lost 1; bases outside the gene matches: 7. The CDR3 covers 16 residues. Here the CDR3 DNA reads TGTGCCAGCAGCCCCCCCGGGAGGGGTTCCTACAATGAGCAGTTCTTC. It is translated as CASSPPGRGSYNEQFF.

This clone was seen a few times. The V call is TRBV29-1, the J call TRBJ1-1; perhaps TRBD1 as D (5 bases). Germline loops: CDR1 SQVTM, CDR2 ANQGSEA. V lost 4 bases and J lost 6, with 12 bases in between. The CDR3 has 12 amino acids. The CDR3 bases are TGCAGCGTTGCGTATGGGGGGTCTGAAGCTTTCTTT. This encodes CSVAYGGSEAFF.

The chain combines TRBV5-4 with TRBJ1-1; 9 positions agree with TRBD1. After removal of 3 bases from V and 4 bases from J, the junction contained 7 bases not matched to a gene. Germline V gene lookup returns CDR1 SGHNT and CDR2 YYREEE (reference sequence). The CDR3 has 15 residues. The CDR3 sequence: CASSSTGGWGTEAFF. The CDR3, as DNA: TGTGCCAGCAGCTCTACAGGGGGCTGGGGCACTGAAGCTTTCTTT.

This rearrangement joins TRBV19 to TRBJ2-4, with TRBD1 matching over 9 bases. This CDR3 comprises 14 residues. V was clipped by 4 bases and J by 9 bases; unmatched bases: 7. CDR1 is LNHDA and CDR2 is SQIVND in the germline V gene (reference sequence). CDR3: CASSTSTGGGIQYF. In DNA, the CDR3 is TGTGCCAGTAGTACCTCGACAGGGGGTGGCATTCAGTACTTC.